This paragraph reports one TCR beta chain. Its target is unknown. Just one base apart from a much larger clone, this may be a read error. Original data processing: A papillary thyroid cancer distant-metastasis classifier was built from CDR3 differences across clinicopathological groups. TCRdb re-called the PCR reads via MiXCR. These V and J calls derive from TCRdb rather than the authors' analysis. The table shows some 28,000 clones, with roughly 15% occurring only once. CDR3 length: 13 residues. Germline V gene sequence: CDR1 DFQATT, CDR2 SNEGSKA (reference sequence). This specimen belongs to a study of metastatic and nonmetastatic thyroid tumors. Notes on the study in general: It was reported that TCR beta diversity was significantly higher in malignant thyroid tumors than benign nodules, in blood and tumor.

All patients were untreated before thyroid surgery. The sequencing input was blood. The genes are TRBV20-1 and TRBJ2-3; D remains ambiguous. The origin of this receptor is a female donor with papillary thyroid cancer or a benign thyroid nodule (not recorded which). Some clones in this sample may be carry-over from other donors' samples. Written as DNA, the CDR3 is TGCAGTGCGGGAAAGGGTTTCACAGATATGCAGTATTTT. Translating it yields CSAGKGFTDMQYF.